This T cell receptor (beta chain) was recorded in a study of shared clonotypes between healthy human individuals (TCRdb year 2020). Study-level background: A couple of women and a few men aged 18 to 49 years were included in the cohort. The study deeply sequenced blood TCR repertoires of five healthy adults to estimate repertoire size and the extent of clonotype sharing between individuals. Different laboratories and diverse techniques were used to prepare libraries and sequence TCR repertoires, to increase sequencing depth and limit assay-specific biases. Between about 0.94 and 10 billion PBMCs per donor were obtained by leukapheresis.

On this clone itself: Its antigen is still unknown. No base quality information exists; no much larger clone differs at one position.

TCR CDR3 regions were amplified from genomic DNA by multiplex PCR using the deep immunoSEQ assay. Extracted genomic DNA from each cell subset was spread evenly across all wells of several immunoSEQ 96-well plates, with each plate serving as a replicate. For unsorted PBMC, roughly 330 ng of genomic DNA, equivalent to about 30,000 T cell genomes, went into each replicate PCR. Ten immunoSEQ deep assay plates were used to sequence unsorted PBMC genomic DNA. The purified libraries were quantified using a Qubit 3.0 fluorometer, sized with a Bioanalyzer 2100, and then quantified again using the KAPA Library Quantification kit. Every immunoSEQ 96-well plate was sequenced on a separate single-read 150-cycle Illumina NextSeq 550 flow cell. From the authors' description of their analysis: Because the immunoSEQ output included only junctional sequences and no quality scores, the filtering could not be the same as the filtering used for full-length reads. Sequences were annotated with PyIR, a Python wrapper for IgBLAST v1.9, and V/J genes and CDR3 were assigned using IMGT germline references. Any read was removed if the V/J assignment was weak (E-value above 1e-6), the CDR3 was missing, or the read contained stop codons, out-of-frame junctions, or ambiguous translated residues. V3J clonotypes were defined by identical inferred V gene, J gene, and CDR3 amino acid sequence. Percentage overlap between repertoires was computed as shared unique clonotypes divided by the size of the smaller repertoire. Repertoire richness was assessed with RTK rarefaction, the Chao1 estimator, and Recon v2.1 estimates of unobserved clonotypes. TCRdb carries this immuneACCESS record with in-frame sequences only. Its versions omit some clonotypes, under half of them owing to an unresolved V gene in the studies checked, with the rest unexplained. That table is the source of V, J and clone size, and D and trimming were worked out from the DNA. This sample is represented by 450,000 to 500,000 clones; over 75% of them were singletons. Approximately 12% of the sample is in the top ten clones.

Healthy HIV-negative adults with no recently reported acute infections or vaccinations were included as donors. Every donor was a Caucasian adult living in Nashville, Tennessee, USA. For unsorted samples, roughly 91 million PBMCs were counted, and genomic DNA was extracted using the QIAamp DNA Blood Mini kit. After blood collection by leukapheresis, PBMCs were isolated using Ficoll-Histopaque density gradient centrifugation and then cryopreserved in the vapor phase of liquid nitrogen. Overall study outcomes, separate from this receptor: Sampling was restricted to blood, and TCR repertoires in tissues likely differ from the TCR repertoires found in blood. Based on pairwise subsampling, the degree of clonotype sharing among donors was expected to be affected by sequencing depth. Because the study included only a small number of donors, the genetic and exposure-history diversity represented was limited.

Looking up the germline V gene yields CDR1 ENHRY and CDR2 SYGVKD. V sheds 8 bases and J sheds 1 base, leaving 11 bases between their ends. The CDR3 covers 13 residues, taking in both the cysteine and the phenylalanine. CDR3 DNA only is kept here, 39 bases in frame from base 1. The source is a woman between 35 and 50 years old in good health. Some clones in this sample may be carry-over from other donors' samples. Material: PBMCs. The sequence links TRBV10-3 to TRBJ1-1, with a weak D call of TRBD1 (6 bases match). The DNA sequence is given as TGTGCCATCGGCCGGGACACGAACACTGAAGCTTTCTTT. This translates into CAIGRDTNTEAFF.